This TCR beta chain was identified in a study of blood T cells in healthy people across ages. This clonotype has just a few counts. A much larger clone sits a single nucleotide away, making a read error possible. A second about 7 to 11 cycle PCR used barcoded and J-beta primers. TCRdb fed the 5' RACE reads into MiXCR, producing one record per CDR3 protein. Here the sample spans 1.5 million to 2 million distinct CDR3 sequences, about 50% being singletons. The CDR3 consists of 13 residues. The germline V gene has CDR1 SGHTA and CDR2 FQGNSA. V lost 4 bases to trimming and J lost 5 bases, with 12 bases between them. Per-sample yields of isolated PBMCs were at least 6 million.

The chain carries TRBV7-2 and TRBJ2-7; D is ambiguous. The sequencing input was blood. The TCR originated in a woman in her forties in good health. The CDR3 DNA reads TGTGCCAGCAGCTCGTCCCAGGACGACGAGCAGTACTTC. This sequence encodes CASSSSQDDEQYF.